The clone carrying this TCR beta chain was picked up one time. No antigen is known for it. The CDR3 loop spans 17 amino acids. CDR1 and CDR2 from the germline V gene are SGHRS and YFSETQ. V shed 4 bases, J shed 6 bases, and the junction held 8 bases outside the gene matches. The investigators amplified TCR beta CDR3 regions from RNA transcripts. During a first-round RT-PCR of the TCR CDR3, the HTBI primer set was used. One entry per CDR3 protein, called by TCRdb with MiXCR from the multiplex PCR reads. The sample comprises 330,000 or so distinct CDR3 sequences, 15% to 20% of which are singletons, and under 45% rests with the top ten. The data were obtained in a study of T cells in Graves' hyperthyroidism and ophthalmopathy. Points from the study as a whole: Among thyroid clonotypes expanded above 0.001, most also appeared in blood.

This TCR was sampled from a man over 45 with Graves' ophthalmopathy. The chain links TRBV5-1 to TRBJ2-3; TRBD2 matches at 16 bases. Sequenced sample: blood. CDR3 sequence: CASSTEGLAGGRDTQYF. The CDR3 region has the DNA TGCGCCAGCAGCACGGAGGGACTAGCGGGAGGGCGTGATACGCAGTATTTT.